These 15 T cell receptor beta chains originate from one sample sequenced in a study of blood T cells in healthy people across ages. The use of a sample-barcoded 5' primer and a J-beta primer mix characterized a second PCR of roughly 6 to 11 cycles. TCRdb analysed the 5' RACE reads with MiXCR anew, one entry per CDR3 protein. Of about 640,000 distinct CDR3 sequences listed, roughly 53% are singletons. The sequenced material came from blood. These receptor sequences come from a man in his fifties or sixties in good health.

The chain carries TRBV7-8 and TRBJ2-7; D ambiguous. The J call may be in error: the DNA end matches TRBJ2-5 better. Germline assignment: CDR1 SGHVS and CDR2 FQNEAQ. The CDR3 has 12 amino acids. The CDR3, as DNA: TGTGCCAGCAGCTTAGTATCGGGGACCCAGTACTTC. Its translation: CASSLVSGTQYF.

This sequence joins TRBV4-1 and TRBJ1-2, with 12 bases that match TRBD1. CDR3 length equals 17 residues. V was pared by 0 bases and J by 8 bases, with 10 bases of the junction left unmatched. Germline V lookup: CDR1 MGHRA, CDR2 YSYEKL. The CDR3 is CASSQDPGQGAFRGYTF. CDR3 sequence (DNA): TGCGCCAGCAGCCAAGATCCGGGACAGGGGGCATTTCGGGGCTACACCTTC.

Of note for this clonotype: It may be a read error: a sequence one base away is much more abundant. The rearrangement uses TRBV5-5 and TRBJ2-1; the match to TRBD1 covers 8 bases. Germline lookup yields CDR1 SGHKS and CDR2 YYEKEE (reference sequence). The CDR3 loop spans 15 amino acids. CDR3 coding DNA: TGTACCAGCAGCTACGAGCAGGGGGCATACAATGAGCAGTTCTTC. It is translated as CTSSYEQGAYNEQFF. Full variable domain (remainder filled in from reference TRBV5-5 and TRBJ2-1): DAGVTQSPTHLIKTRGQQVTLRCSPISGHKSVSWYQQVLGQGPQFIFQYYEKEERGRGNFPDRFSARQFPNYSSELNVNALLLGDSALYLCTSSYEQGAYNEQFFGPGTRLTVL.

For the CDR3, the DNA is TGTGCCAGCACTCGGACTAGCGGCCTTCCCTACGAGCAGTACTTC. Translated, it gives CASTRTSGLPYEQYF. This chain links TRBV2 with TRBJ2-7; 10 bases are shared with TRBD2. Losses at the gene ends were 7 bases for V and 2 bases for J; bases not matched to a gene: 8. CDR3 length equals 15 residues. CDR1 is SNHLY, CDR2 FYNNEI, per germline.

J is TRBJ2-3 and V is TRBV4-1, with 10 positions matching TRBD2. This CDR3 spans 18 amino acids. The germline V gene has CDR1 MGHRA and CDR2 YSYEKL. With 4 bases clipped from V and 0 bases from J, the junction kept 10 bases outside the gene matches. The CDR3 sequence: CASSLGSGGSPSTDTQYF. CDR3 coding DNA: TGCGCCAGCAGCCTCGGTAGCGGGGGGTCCCCTAGCACAGATACGCAGTATTTT.

The gene calls are TRBV12-3 or TRBV12-4 and TRBJ2-3, with 7 bases aligning to TRBD2. The V and J ends lost 9 bases and 3 bases, in that order; junction bases with no gene match: 18. The CDR3 sequence is 17 residues long. CDR3 protein: CAREQDTGREKTDTQYF. CDR3 coding DNA: TGTGCCAGGGAGCAAGATACGGGGCGGGAGAAAACAGATACGCAGTATTTT.

The chain recombines TRBV20-1 with TRBJ2-1; D remains unclear. The CDR3 has 14 amino acids. Germline values: CDR1 DFQATT, CDR2 SNEGSKA (reference sequence). Between the trimmed V and J ends, which lost 6 bases and 2 bases, there was a span of 14 bases. CDR3 sequence: CSAEPPGAYNEQFF. As DNA, the CDR3 is TGCAGTGCCGAACCCCCCGGCGCCTACAATGAGCAGTTCTTC.

V gene TRBV20-1 combines with J gene TRBJ2-3, with D perhaps being TRBD1 or TRBD2 (5 bases each). Trimming stripped 5 bases from V and 2 bases from J, with 11 bases between. The CDR3 has 13 amino acids. Germline-derived CDR1 and CDR2 are DFQATT and SNEGSKA (reference sequence). In DNA form, the CDR3 reads TGCAGTGCTTCCGGGACGAACACAGATACGCAGTATTTT. Protein: CSASGTNTDTQYF.

The chain joins TRBV7-2 to TRBJ2-3; no clear D gene. Germline V lookup: CDR1 SGHTA, CDR2 FQGNSA. The CDR3 contains 13 residues. V was pared by 5 bases and J by 4 bases, with 10 bases between. The CDR3 DNA follows: TGTGCCAGCAGCCGATGGGGATCAGATACGCAGTATTTT. Its protein product is CASSRWGSDTQYF.

This chain uses TRBV3-1 with TRBJ2-5; no definite D call. The CDR3 spans 12 residues. The V and J ends lost 3 bases and 5 bases respectively, with 7 bases between them. Germline V gene sequence: CDR1 LGHDT, CDR2 YNNKEL (reference sequence). The CDR3 here is CASSQFGETQYF. For the CDR3, the DNA is TGTGCCAGCAGCCAGTTCGGTGAGACCCAGTACTTC.

The chain combines TRBV2 with TRBJ2-7; D call uncertain. From germline, CDR1 is SNHLY and CDR2 FYNNEI. The CDR3 is 12 amino acids. V lost 7 bases and J lost 3, with 10 bases in between. The chain's CDR3 is CASNASRYEQYF. CDR3 sequence (DNA): TGTGCCAGCAATGCGTCCCGCTACGAGCAGTACTTC.

The rearrangement uses TRBV15 and TRBJ2-2; no reliable D call. Looked up from germline, CDR1 is LNHNV and CDR2 is YYDKDF (reference sequence). The CDR3 extends over 16 amino acids. Trimming removed 0 bases at V and 0 bases at J, with 8 bases between. CDR3: CATSRDILTNTGELFF. CDR3 DNA sequence: TGTGCCACCAGCAGAGATATACTGACGAACACCGGGGAGCTGTTTTTT.

The chain employs TRBV4-1 and TRBJ2-5; the D gene is possibly TRBD2 (9 bases). The DNA end lines up better with TRBJ2-7; the J call may be wrong. The CDR3 totals 16 residues. Germline assignment: CDR1 MGHRA and CDR2 YSYEKL. CDR3 sequence: CASSRAGGGGAFEQYF. The CDR3 nucleotides are TGCGCCAGCAGCCGCGCAGGGGGCGGGGGGGCCTTCGAGCAGTACTTC.

The J gene is TRBJ2-1, the V gene TRBV5-1; 8 bases fit TRBD2. The V gene's germline CDR1 is SGHRS and CDR2 YFSETQ. This CDR3 is built from 15 residues. The V segment lost 3 bases and the J segment 7 bases; nucleotides outside the gene matches: 9. The CDR3 region is CASSSKAGGRNEQFF. Here the CDR3 DNA reads TGCGCCAGCAGCTCGAAGGCGGGGGGCAGGAATGAGCAGTTCTTC.

This clonotype was recorded a few times. The chain combines TRBV15 with TRBJ1-2, with a tentative D call TRBD1 (5 bases). Trimming stripped 0 bases from V and 8 bases from J, with 7 bases between. Germline V gene lookup returns CDR1 LNHNV and CDR2 YYDKDF (reference sequence). The CDR3 contains 12 residues. The CDR3 DNA is TGTGCCACCAGCAGAGATGGGGGAGGCTACACCTTC. Its translation is CATSRDGGGYTF.